This record looks at one T cell receptor (beta chain) sequence and its context. These data are taken from a study of T cells expressing NK-cell markers. Study as a whole: Sorted CD3+CD56-NKG2C+, CD3+CD56+NKG2C- and CD3+CD56+NKG2C+ T cells were the source of the TCR beta repertoires.

The CDR3 has 15 amino acids. For TCR beta, cDNA was produced by 5'RACE template switching with UMIs. Reanalyzing the 5' RACE reads, TCRdb keeps one entry per CDR3 protein, without DNA. In total, the table holds about 260,000 distinct CDR3 sequences. The rearrangement uses TRBV12-3 or TRBV12-4 and TRBJ2-7; the D call from TCRdb, TRBD1, cannot be confirmed without DNA. This receptor was identified in a man younger than 35 in good health. Sequencing was carried out using blood T cells: a sorted CD56 or NKG2C T cell subset, CD4+ or CD8+ T cells, or bulk PBMC T cells (not recorded which). CDR3 residues: CASSLGHRGLYEQYF.